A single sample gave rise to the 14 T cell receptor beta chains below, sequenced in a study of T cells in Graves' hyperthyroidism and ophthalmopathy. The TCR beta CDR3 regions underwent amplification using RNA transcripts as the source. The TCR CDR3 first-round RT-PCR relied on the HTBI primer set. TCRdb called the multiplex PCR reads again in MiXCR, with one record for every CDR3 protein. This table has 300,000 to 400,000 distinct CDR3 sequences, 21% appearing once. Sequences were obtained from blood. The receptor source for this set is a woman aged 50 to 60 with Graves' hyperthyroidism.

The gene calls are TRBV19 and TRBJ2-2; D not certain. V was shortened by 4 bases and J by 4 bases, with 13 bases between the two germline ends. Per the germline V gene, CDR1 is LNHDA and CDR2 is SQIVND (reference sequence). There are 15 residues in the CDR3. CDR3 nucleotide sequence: TGTGCCAGTAGTAACCAGGCGCTATTCACCGGGGAGCTGTTTTTT. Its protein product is CASSNQALFTGELFF.

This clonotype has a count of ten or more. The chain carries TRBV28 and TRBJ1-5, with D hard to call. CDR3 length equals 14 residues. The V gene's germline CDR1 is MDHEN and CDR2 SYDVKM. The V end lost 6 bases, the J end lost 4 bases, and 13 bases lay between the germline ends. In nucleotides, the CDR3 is TGTGCCAGCAGCGAGGCCCCTTTGAATCAGCCCCAGCATTTT. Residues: CASSEAPLNQPQHF.

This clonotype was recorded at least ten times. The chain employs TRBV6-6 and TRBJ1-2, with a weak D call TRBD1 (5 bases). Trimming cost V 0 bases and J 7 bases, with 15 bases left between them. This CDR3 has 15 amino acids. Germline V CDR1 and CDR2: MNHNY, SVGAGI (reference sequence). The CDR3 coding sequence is TGTGCCAGCAGTTACTCGGGACGGGCTGAGGGTGGCTACACCTTC. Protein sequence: CASSYSGRAEGGYTF.

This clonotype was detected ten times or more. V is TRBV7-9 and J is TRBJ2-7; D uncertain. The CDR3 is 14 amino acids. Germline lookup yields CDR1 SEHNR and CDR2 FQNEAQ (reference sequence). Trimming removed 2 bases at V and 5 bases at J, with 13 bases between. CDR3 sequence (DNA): TGTGCCAGCAGCTTACAGGTTTTATCCCACGAGCAGTACTTC. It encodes CASSLQVLSHEQYF.

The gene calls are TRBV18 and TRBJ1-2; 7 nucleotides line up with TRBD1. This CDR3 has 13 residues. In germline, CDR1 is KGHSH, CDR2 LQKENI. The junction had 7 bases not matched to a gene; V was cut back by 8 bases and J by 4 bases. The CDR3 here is CASRGTATYGYTF. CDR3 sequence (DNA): TGTGCCAGCCGAGGGACAGCCACCTATGGCTACACCTTC.

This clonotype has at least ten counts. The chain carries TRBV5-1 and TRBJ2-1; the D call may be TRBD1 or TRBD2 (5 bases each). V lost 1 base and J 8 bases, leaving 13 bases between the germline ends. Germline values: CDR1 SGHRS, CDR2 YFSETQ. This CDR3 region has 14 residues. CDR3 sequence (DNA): TGCGCCAGCAGCTTGTGGGACCCGCAGGATGAGCAGTTCTTC. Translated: CASSLWDPQDEQFF.

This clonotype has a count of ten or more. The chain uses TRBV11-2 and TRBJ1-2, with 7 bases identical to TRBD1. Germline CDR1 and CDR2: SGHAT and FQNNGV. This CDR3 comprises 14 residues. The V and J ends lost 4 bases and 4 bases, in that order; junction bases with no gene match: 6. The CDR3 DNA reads TGTGCCAGCAGCTCCCGACAGGGACGCTATGGCTACACCTTC. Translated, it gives CASSSRQGRYGYTF.

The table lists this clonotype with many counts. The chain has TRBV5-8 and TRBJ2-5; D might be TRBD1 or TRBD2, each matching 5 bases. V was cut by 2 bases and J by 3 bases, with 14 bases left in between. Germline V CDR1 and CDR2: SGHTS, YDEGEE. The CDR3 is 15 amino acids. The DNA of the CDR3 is TGTGCCAGCAGCTTCGGGACGCTGAAAAAAGAGACCCAGTACTTC. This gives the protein CASSFGTLKKETQYF.

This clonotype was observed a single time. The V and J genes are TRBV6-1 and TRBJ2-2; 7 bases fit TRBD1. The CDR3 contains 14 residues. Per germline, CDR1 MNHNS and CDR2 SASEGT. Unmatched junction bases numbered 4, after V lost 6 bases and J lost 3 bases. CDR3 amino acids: CASRRTGDTGELFF. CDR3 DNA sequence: TGTGCCAGCAGGAGGACAGGCGACACCGGGGAGCTGTTTTTT.

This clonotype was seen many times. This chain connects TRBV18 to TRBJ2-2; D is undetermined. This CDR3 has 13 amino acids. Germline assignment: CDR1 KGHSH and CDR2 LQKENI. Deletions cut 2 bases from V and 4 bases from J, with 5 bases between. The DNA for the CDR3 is TGTGCCAGCTCACCATACGGCACCGGGGAGCTGTTTTTT. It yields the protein CASSPYGTGELFF.

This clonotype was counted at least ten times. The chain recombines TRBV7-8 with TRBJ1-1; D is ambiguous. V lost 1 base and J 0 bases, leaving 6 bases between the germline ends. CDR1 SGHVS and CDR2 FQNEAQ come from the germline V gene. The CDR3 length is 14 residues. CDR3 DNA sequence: TGTGCCAGCAGCTTAGGTACGATGAACACTGAAGCTTTCTTT. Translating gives CASSLGTMNTEAFF.

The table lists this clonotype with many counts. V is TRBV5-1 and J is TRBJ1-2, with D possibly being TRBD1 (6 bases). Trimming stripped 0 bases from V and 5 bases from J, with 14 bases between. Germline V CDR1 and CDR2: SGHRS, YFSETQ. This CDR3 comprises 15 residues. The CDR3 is CASSLGRGGAYGYTF. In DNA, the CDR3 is TGCGCCAGCAGCTTGGGGCGAGGGGGGGCATATGGCTACACCTTC.

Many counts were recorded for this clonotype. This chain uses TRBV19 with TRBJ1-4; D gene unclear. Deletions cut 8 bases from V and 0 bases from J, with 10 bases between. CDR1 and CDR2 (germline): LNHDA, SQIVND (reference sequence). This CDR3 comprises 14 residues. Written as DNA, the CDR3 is TGTGCCAGTCCCCCTTGGACAACTAATGAAAAACTGTTTTTT. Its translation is CASPPWTTNEKLFF.

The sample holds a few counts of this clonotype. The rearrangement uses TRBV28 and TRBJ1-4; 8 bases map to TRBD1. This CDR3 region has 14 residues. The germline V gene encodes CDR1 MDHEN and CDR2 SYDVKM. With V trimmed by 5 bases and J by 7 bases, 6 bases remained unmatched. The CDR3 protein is CASSSRGRGEKLFF. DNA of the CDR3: TGTGCCAGCAGTAGCAGGGGGCGCGGTGAAAAACTGTTTTTT. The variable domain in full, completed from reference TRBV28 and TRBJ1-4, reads DVKVTQSSRYLVKRTGEKVFLECVQDMDHENMFWYRQDPGLGLRLIYFSYDVKMKEKGDIPEGYSVSREKKERFSLILESASTNQTSMYLCASSSRGRGEKLFFGSGTQLSVL.